The clone carrying this T cell receptor (beta chain) has only a few counts. The data stem from a study of early T cells in non-severe SARS-CoV-2 infection. About the study: The authors sequenced bulk RNA from unsorted whole blood, leaving chains unpaired.

The library protocol tagged individual cDNA molecules with unique molecular identifiers. Via MiXCR, TCRdb re-called the 5' RACE reads, giving one row per CDR3 protein. The table lists 70,000 to 90,000 distinct CDR3 sequences, about 15% of them singletons, with 4.5% to 7% in the top ten. The specimen was whole blood. The origin of this receptor is an adult who was a healthcare worker with PCR-confirmed SARS-CoV-2 infection or an uninfected control (not recorded which).

In nucleotides, the CDR3 is TGCAGTGCTGGCAGGGCCGGCCAGCCCCAGCATTTT. This gives the protein CSAGRAGQPQHF. V gene TRBV20-1 combines with J gene TRBJ1-5, with D possibly matching TRBD1 (5 bases). CDR1 is DFQATT, CDR2 SNEGSKA, per germline (reference sequence). There are 12 residues in the CDR3. Trimming cost V 5 bases and J 7 bases, with 12 bases left between them.